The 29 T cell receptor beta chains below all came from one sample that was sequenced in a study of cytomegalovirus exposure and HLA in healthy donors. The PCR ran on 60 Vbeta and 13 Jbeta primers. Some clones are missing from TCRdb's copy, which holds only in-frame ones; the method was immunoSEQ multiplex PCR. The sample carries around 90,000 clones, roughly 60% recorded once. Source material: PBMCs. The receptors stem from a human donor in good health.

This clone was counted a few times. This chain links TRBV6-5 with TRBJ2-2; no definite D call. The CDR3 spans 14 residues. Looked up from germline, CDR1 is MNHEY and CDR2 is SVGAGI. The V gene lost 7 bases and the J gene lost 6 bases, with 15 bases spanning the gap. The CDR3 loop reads CASTRDIGPGELFF. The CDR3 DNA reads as TGTGCCAGCACCCGCGACATTGGCCCCGGGGAGCTGTTTTTT.

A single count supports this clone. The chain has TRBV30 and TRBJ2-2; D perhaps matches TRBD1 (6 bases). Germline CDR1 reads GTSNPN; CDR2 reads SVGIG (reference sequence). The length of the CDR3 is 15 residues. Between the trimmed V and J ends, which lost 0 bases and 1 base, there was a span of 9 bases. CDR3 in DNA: TGTGCCTGGAGTGTGGGGGCGAGGAACACCGGGGAGCTGTTTTTT. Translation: CAWSVGARNTGELFF.

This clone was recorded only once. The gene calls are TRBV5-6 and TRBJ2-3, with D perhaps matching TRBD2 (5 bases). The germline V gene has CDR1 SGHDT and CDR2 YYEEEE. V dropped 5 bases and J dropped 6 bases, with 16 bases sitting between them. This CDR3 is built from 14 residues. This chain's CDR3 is CASSLTGESDTQYF. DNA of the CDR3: TGTGCCAGCAGTCTGACTGGGGAGTCGGATACGCAGTATTTT. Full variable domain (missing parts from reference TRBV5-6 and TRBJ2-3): DAGVTQSPTHLIKTRGQQVTLRCSPKSGHDTVSWYQQALGQGPQFIFQYYEEEERQRGNFPDRFSGHQFPNYSSELNVNALLLGDSALYLCASSLTGESDTQYFGPGTRLTVL.

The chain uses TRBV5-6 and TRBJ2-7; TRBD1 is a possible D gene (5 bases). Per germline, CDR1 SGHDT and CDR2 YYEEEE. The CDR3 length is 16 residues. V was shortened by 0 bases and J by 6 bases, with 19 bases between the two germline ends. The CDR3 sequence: CASSLVVTGLWSEQYF. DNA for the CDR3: TGTGCCAGCAGCTTGGTTGTCACAGGCCTTTGGAGCGAGCAGTACTTC.

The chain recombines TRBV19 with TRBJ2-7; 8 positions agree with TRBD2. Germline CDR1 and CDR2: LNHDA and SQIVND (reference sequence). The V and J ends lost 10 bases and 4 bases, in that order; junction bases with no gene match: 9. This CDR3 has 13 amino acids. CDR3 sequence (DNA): TGTGCCATCCCGGGGGGGCCGAGGTACGAGCAGTACTTC. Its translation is CAIPGGPRYEQYF.

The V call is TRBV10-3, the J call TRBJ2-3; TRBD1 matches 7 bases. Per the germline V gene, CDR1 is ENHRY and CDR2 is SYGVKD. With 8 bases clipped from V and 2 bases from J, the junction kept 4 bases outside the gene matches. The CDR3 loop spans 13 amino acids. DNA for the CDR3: TGTGCCATCTCCGGACAGGTCACAGATACGCAGTATTTT. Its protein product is CAISGQVTDTQYF.

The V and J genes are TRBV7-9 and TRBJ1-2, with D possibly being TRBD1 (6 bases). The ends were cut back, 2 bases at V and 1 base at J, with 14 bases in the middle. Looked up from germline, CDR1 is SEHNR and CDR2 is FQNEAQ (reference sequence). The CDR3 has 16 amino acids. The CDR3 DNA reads TGTGCCAGCAGCTTAATCACAGGGACGATTAACTATGGCTACACCTTC. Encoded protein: CASSLITGTINYGYTF.

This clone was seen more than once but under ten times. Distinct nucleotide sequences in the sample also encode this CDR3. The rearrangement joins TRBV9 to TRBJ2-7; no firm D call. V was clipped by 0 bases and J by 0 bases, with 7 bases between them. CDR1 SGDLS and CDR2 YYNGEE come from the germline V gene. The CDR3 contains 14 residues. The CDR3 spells CASSVGDSSYEQYF. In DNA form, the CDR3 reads TGTGCCAGCAGCGTAGGAGACTCCTCCTACGAGCAGTACTTC.

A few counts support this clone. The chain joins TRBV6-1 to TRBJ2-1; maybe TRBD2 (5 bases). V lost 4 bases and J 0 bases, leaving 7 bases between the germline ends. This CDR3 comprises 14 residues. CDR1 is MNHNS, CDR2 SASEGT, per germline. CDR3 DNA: TGTGCCAGCAGTGCCCGGGGCTCCTACAATGAGCAGTTCTTC. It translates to CASSARGSYNEQFF.

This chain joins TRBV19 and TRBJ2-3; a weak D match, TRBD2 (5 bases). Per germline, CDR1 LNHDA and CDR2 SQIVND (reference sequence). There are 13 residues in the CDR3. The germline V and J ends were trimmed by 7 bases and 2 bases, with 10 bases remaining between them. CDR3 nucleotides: TGTGCCAGTAAGCTAGACTACACAGATACGCAGTATTTT. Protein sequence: CASKLDYTDTQYF.

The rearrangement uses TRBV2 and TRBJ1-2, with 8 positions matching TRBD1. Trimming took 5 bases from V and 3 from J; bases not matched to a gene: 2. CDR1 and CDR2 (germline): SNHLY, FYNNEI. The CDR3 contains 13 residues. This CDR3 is CASSPGQDYGYTF. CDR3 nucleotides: TGTGCCAGCAGTCCGGGACAGGACTATGGCTACACCTTC.

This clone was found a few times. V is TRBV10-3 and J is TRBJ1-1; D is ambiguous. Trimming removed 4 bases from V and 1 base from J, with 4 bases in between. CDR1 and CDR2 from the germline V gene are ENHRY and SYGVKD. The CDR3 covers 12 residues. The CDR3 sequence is CAISVQNTEAFF. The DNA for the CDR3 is TGTGCCATCAGTGTTCAGAACACTGAAGCTTTCTTT.

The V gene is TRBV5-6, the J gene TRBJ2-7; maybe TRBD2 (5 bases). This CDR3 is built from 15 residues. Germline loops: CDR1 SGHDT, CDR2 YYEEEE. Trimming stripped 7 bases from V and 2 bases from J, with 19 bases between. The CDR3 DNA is TGTGCCAGCGGTAAGTCGGGAAGTCGGGCCTACGAGCAGTACTTC. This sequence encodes CASGKSGSRAYEQYF.

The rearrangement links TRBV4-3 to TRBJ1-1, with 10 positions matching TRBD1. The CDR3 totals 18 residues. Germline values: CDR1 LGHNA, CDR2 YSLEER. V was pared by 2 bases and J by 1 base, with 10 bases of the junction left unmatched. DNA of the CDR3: TGCGCCAGCAGCCAACGGACAGGGGGGGGATCTGCGAACACTGAAGCTTTCTTT. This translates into CASSQRTGGGSANTEAFF.

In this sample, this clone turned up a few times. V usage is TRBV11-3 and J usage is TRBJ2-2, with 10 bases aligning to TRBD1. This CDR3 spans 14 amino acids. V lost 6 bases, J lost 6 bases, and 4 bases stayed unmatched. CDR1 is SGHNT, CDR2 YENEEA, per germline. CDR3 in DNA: TGTGCCAGCAGTTGGGACAGGGGATCCGGGGAGCTGTTTTTT. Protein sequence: CASSWDRGSGELFF.

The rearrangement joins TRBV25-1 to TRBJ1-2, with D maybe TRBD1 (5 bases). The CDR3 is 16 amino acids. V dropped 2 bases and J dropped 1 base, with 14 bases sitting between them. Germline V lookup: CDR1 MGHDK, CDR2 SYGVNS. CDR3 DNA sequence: TGTGCCAGCAGTGAAGGCGGGACCCGTAATAACTATGGCTACACCTTC. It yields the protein CASSEGGTRNNYGYTF.

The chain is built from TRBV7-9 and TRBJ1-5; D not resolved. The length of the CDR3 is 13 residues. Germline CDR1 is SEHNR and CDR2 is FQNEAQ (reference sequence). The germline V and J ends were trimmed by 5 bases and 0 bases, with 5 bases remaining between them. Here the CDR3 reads CASSPDSNQPQHF. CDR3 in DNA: TGTGCCAGCAGCCCAGATAGCAATCAGCCCCAGCATTTT.

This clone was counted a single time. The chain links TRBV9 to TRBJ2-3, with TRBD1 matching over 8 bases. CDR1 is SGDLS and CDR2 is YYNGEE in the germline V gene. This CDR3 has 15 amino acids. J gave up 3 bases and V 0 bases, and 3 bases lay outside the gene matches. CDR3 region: CASSVATGETDTQYF. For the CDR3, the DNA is TGTGCCAGCAGCGTAGCGACAGGGGAGACAGATACGCAGTATTTT.

CDR3 sequence: CASSVGQGSTEAFF. The CDR3 DNA follows: TGTGCCAGCAGCGTGGGACAGGGGAGCACTGAAGCTTTCTTT. This chain joins TRBV9 and TRBJ1-1; TRBD1 aligns across 10 bases. V lost 2 bases, J lost 4 bases, and 2 bases stayed unmatched. CDR3 length equals 14 residues. Germline loops: CDR1 SGDLS, CDR2 YYNGEE. Filled out from reference TRBV9 and TRBJ1-1, the complete variable domain reads DSGVTQTPKHLITATGQRVTLRCSPRSGDLSVYWYQQSLDQGLQFLIQYYNGEERAKGNILERFSAQQFPDLHSELNLSSLELGDSALYFCASSVGQGSTEAFFGQGTRLTVV.

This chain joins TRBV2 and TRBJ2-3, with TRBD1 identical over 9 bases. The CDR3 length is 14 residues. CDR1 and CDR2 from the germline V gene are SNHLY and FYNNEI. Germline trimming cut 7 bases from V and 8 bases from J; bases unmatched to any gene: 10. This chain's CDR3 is CASTTGQGVGTQYF. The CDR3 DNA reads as TGTGCCAGCACGACGGGACAGGGAGTTGGTACGCAGTATTTT.

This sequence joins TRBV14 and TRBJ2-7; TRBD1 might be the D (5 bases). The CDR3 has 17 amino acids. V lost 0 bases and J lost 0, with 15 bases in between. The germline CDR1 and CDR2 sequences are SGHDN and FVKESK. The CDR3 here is CASSQDSPRVSSYEQYF. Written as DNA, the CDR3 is TGTGCCAGCAGCCAAGATAGCCCCAGGGTCAGCTCCTACGAGCAGTACTTC.

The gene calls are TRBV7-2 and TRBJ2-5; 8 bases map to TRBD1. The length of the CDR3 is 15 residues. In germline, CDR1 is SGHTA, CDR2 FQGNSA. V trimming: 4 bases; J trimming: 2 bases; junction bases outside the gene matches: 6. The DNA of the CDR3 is TGTGCCAGCAGCTCGGGACAGGTGGTTCAAGAGACCCAGTACTTC. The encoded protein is CASSSGQVVQETQYF.

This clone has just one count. CDR3 in amino acids: CASSVAGTGSTEAFF. CDR3 in DNA: TGTGCCAGCAGCGTAGCAGGGACAGGGAGCACTGAAGCTTTCTTT. This rearrangement joins TRBV9 to TRBJ1-1; 9 nucleotides align to TRBD1. Unmatched junction bases numbered 4, after V lost 0 bases and J lost 4 bases. The length of the CDR3 is 15 residues. Per germline, CDR1 SGDLS and CDR2 YYNGEE.

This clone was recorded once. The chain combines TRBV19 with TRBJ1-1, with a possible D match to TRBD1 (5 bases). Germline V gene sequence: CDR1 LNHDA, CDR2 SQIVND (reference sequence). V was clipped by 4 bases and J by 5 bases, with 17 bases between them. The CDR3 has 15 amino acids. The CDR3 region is CASSTLKGWGTEAFF. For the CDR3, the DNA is TGTGCCAGTAGTACCCTAAAGGGGTGGGGTACTGAAGCTTTCTTT. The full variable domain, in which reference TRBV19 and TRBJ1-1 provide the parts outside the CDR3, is DGGITQSPKYLFRKEGQNVTLSCEQNLNHDAMYWYRQDPGQGLRLIYYSQIVNDFQKGDIAEGYSVSREKKESFPLTVTSAQKNPTAFYLCASSTLKGWGTEAFFGQGTRLTVV.

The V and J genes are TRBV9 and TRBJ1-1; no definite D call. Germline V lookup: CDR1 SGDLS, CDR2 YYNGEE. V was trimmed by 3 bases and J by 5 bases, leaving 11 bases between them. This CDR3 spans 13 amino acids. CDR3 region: CASSGGGKTEAFF. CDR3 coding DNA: TGTGCCAGCAGCGGCGGCGGGAAAACTGAAGCTTTCTTT. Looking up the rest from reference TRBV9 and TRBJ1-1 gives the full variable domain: DSGVTQTPKHLITATGQRVTLRCSPRSGDLSVYWYQQSLDQGLQFLIQYYNGEERAKGNILERFSAQQFPDLHSELNLSSLELGDSALYFCASSGGGKTEAFFGQGTRLTVV.

The CDR3 DNA reads as TGTGCCAGCAGCGTTGGCGGGGGCGCCTACGAGCAGTACTTC. Amino acids: CASSVGGGAYEQYF. The chain employs TRBV9 and TRBJ2-7; D may be TRBD2 (7 bases). This CDR3 has 14 amino acids. CDR1 is SGDLS and CDR2 is YYNGEE in the germline V gene. The V gene lost 2 bases and the J gene lost 2 bases, with 11 bases spanning the gap.

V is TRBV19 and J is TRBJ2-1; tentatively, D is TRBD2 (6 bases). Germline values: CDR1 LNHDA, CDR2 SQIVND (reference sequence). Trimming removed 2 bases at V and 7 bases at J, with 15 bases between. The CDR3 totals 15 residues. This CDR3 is CASSIWGRRENEQFF. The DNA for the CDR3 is TGTGCCAGTAGTATATGGGGACGGAGGGAAAATGAGCAGTTCTTC. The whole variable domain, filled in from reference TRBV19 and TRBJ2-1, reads DGGITQSPKYLFRKEGQNVTLSCEQNLNHDAMYWYRQDPGQGLRLIYYSQIVNDFQKGDIAEGYSVSREKKESFPLTVTSAQKNPTAFYLCASSIWGRRENEQFFGPGTRLTVL.

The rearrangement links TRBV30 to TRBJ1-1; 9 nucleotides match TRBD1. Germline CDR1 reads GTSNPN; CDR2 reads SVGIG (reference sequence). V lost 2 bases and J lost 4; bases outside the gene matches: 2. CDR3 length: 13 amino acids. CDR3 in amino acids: CAWSRQGGTEAFF. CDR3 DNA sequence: TGTGCCTGGAGTAGACAGGGGGGCACTGAAGCTTTCTTT.

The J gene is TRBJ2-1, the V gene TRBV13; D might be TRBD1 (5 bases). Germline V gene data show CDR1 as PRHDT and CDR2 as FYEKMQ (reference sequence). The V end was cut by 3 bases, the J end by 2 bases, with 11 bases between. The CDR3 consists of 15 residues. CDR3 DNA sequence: TGTGCCAGCAGCTTCGGGCAGGGAACCTACAATGAGCAGTTCTTC. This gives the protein CASSFGQGTYNEQFF.